This section outlines one T cell receptor beta chain sequence together with its context. The target antigen is unknown. These data come from a study of CD8+ T cells in alopecia areata. RNA was extracted and reverse transcribed into cDNA as the sequencing template. Repertoires were generated with immunoSEQ multiplex PCR, while TCRdb's copy carries only in-frame clones and drops some. Among around 20,000 clones, more than 60% were seen once, and the ten largest hold 4.5%. Overall study results and limits: Higher clonality was seen in lesional scalp than in normal scalp, especially in alopecia totalis/universalis.

Sorting of CD4+ cells into CD25+CD127- cells was carried out for about five patients. Researchers took lesional scalp punch biopsies and peripheral blood from people who were alopecia areata patients. Sequenced input: CD4+ Tregs sorted from blood. The origin of this receptor is a human donor with alopecia areata.

The CDR3 bases are TGTGCCAGCAGCTTACCAGATACGCAGTATTTT. This gives the protein CASSLPDTQYF. J is TRBJ2-3 and V is TRBV7-2; D is unresolved. CDR3 length: 11 residues. The ends were cut back, 2 bases at V and 4 bases at J, with 1 base in the middle. Germline V gene sequence: CDR1 SGHTA, CDR2 FQGNSA.